The 29 T cell receptor beta chains below all came from one sample that was sequenced in a study of blood T cell repertoires in COVID-19. The protocol was immunoSEQ multiplex PCR, while the TCRdb copy is restricted to in-frame clones and leaves out a portion. This sample carries roughly 250,000 clones, roughly 85% of them seen once, and the ten largest clones take approximately 1.9%. The sequencing input was PBMCs or T cells enriched from blood (not recorded which). These TCRs come from a woman aged 50 to 65 who had recovered from COVID-19.

In this sample, this clone turned up many times. The chain joins TRBV7-2 to TRBJ2-1, with TRBD2 matching over 9 bases. CDR1 and CDR2 from the germline V gene are SGHTA and FQGNSA. The CDR3 totals 17 residues. V shed 2 bases and J 7 bases; nucleotides not matched to a gene: 12. CDR3 residues: CASSLNSLGLAFNEQFF. The CDR3 bases are TGTGCCAGCAGCTTAAATTCTCTGGGACTAGCATTTAATGAGCAGTTCTTC.

The V call is TRBV18, the J call TRBJ2-5; TRBD1 agrees at 7 bases. Trimming cost V 0 bases and J 10 bases; bases outside gene matches: 8. The CDR3 is 14 residues long. CDR1 and CDR2 (germline): KGHSH, LQKENI. In DNA form, the CDR3 reads TGTGCCAGCTCACCACCGGTCAGGGGGTCCGACCAGTACTTC. It is translated as CASSPPVRGSDQYF. The full variable domain, with the rest looked up from reference TRBV18 and TRBJ2-5, is NAGVMQNPRHLVRRRGQEARLRCSPMKGHSHVYWYRQLPEEGLKFMVYLQKENIIDESGMPKERFSAEFPKEGPSILRIQQVVRGDSAAYFCASSPPVRGSDQYFGPGTRLLVL.

With regard to this clone: Other DNA sequences of this sample code for an identical CDR3. This chain links TRBV5-4 with TRBJ2-7; 7 bases are shared with TRBD2. The CDR3 is 13 amino acids. Germline lookup yields CDR1 SGHNT and CDR2 YYREEE (reference sequence). J lost 2 bases, V lost 4 bases, and 3 bases had no gene match. The CDR3 loop is CASSPGTTYEQYF. CDR3 nucleotides: TGTGCCAGCAGCCCCGGGACTACCTACGAGCAGTACTTC.

The genes are TRBV27 and TRBJ2-1, with TRBD2 identical over 8 bases. This CDR3 contains 17 residues. V lost 6 bases to trimming and J lost 5 bases; unmatched junction nucleotides: 15. The germline V gene encodes CDR1 MNHEY and CDR2 SMNVEV (reference sequence). The CDR3 loop is CASSLSGLARRNNEQFF. The CDR3 nucleotides read TGTGCCAGCAGCCTTTCCGGACTAGCTCGCAGAAACAATGAGCAGTTCTTC.

V usage is TRBV27 and J usage is TRBJ2-1, with 12 bases fitting TRBD2. The V gene's germline CDR1 is MNHEY and CDR2 SMNVEV (reference sequence). The junction had 8 bases not matched to a gene; V was cut back by 6 bases and J by 11 bases. The CDR3 length is 14 residues. The CDR3 sequence is CASSLAGGLGKQFF. Written as DNA, the CDR3 is TGTGCCAGCAGCCTAGCGGGAGGGCTCGGGAAGCAGTTCTTC.

Worth noting for this clone: Other DNA sequences in this sample translate to the same CDR3. For the CDR3, the DNA is TGTGCCAGCAGCGTAGACCCCCGGGACACTGAAGCTTTCTTT. Translating gives CASSVDPRDTEAFF. The chain combines TRBV9 with TRBJ1-1; the D is unclear. V dropped 0 bases and J dropped 3 bases, with 9 bases sitting between them. The CDR3 length is 14 residues. Germline assignment: CDR1 SGDLS and CDR2 YYNGEE.

The chain employs TRBV9 and TRBJ2-1; D call uncertain. Germline V gene sequence: CDR1 SGDLS, CDR2 YYNGEE. The germline V and J ends were trimmed by 0 bases and 4 bases, with 11 bases remaining between them. The CDR3 extends over 15 amino acids. CDR3 sequence reads: CASSVGVELYNEQFF. The CDR3 region has the DNA TGTGCCAGCAGCGTAGGGGTGGAGTTATACAATGAGCAGTTCTTC.

Here the CDR3 DNA reads TGTGCCAGCAGCTTCGGCGGGAGTAGTTTCACCGGGGAGCTGTTTTTT. It encodes CASSFGGSSFTGELFF. This sequence joins TRBV7-8 and TRBJ2-2; 7 positions agree with TRBD2. V trimming: 3 bases; J trimming: 4 bases; junction bases outside the gene matches: 8. Germline CDR1 and CDR2: SGHVS and FQNEAQ. The CDR3 is 16 amino acids.

This chain connects TRBV6-5 to TRBJ2-2; D not resolved. V was trimmed by 7 bases and J by 8 bases, leaving 14 bases between them. The CDR3 extends over 13 amino acids. CDR1 and CDR2 from the germline V gene are MNHEY and SVGAGI. DNA for the CDR3: TGTGCCAGCAATGCAAACTTCAGGGGGGAGCTGTTTTTT. It encodes CASNANFRGELFF.

J is TRBJ1-5 and V is TRBV19, with TRBD1 matching 7 bases. Germline-derived CDR1 and CDR2 are LNHDA and SQIVND (reference sequence). The V segment lost 4 bases and the J segment 6 bases; nucleotides outside the gene matches: 9. This CDR3 has 15 residues. CDR3 sequence (DNA): TGTGCCAGTAGTAGTCCAGGGGGGAAGGGTCAGCCCCAGCATTTT. This translates into CASSSPGGKGQPQHF.

The chain couples TRBV28 to TRBJ1-5; no reliable D call. Germline lookup yields CDR1 MDHEN and CDR2 SYDVKM. There are 15 residues in the CDR3. Trimming shortened V by 1 base and J by 6 bases, and 13 bases separated the two germline ends. This chain's CDR3 is CASSLSEFGVQPQHF. CDR3 in DNA: TGTGCCAGCAGTTTATCGGAGTTCGGGGTTCAGCCCCAGCATTTT.

The chain uses TRBV18 and TRBJ2-7, with unresolved D. The CDR3 consists of 15 residues. V was cut by 3 bases and J by 2 bases, with 14 bases left in between. From germline, CDR1 is KGHSH and CDR2 LQKENI. DNA of the CDR3: TGTGCCAGCTCACCTTTGGCAGGAATTCCCTACGAGCAGTACTTC. It translates to CASSPLAGIPYEQYF.

This chain uses TRBV7-3 with TRBJ2-5; 7 nucleotides match TRBD1. Germline V gene data show CDR1 as SGHTA and CDR2 as FQGTGA. The V segment lost 6 bases and the J segment 2 bases; nucleotides outside the gene matches: 6. This CDR3 region has 14 residues. Here the CDR3 reads CASSMTGMQETQYF. CDR3 DNA: TGTGCCAGCAGTATGACAGGGATGCAAGAGACCCAGTACTTC.

The chain has TRBV27 and TRBJ2-7; D possibly corresponds to TRBD2 (6 bases). The ends were cut back, 3 bases at V and 7 bases at J, with 16 bases in the middle. Germline assignment: CDR1 MNHEY and CDR2 SMNVEV (reference sequence). The CDR3 contains 14 residues. The CDR3 is CASSFGTAGREQYF. Written as DNA, the CDR3 is TGTGCCAGCAGTTTCGGGACGGCGGGGAGGGAGCAGTACTTC.

The chain is built from TRBV7-2 and TRBJ2-1; 9 nucleotides line up with TRBD1. The germline V gene has CDR1 SGHTA and CDR2 FQGNSA. This CDR3 has 16 amino acids. V was pared by 4 bases and J by 4 bases, with 8 bases of the junction left unmatched. Here the CDR3 DNA reads TGTGCCAGCAGCTACGCCGGGACAGGGACTTACAATGAGCAGTTCTTC. This gives the protein CASSYAGTGTYNEQFF.

The chain recombines TRBV9 with TRBJ2-3, with unresolved D. The CDR3 has 12 residues. V lost 3 bases, J lost 6 bases, and 8 bases lay in between. Germline V gives CDR1 SGDLS, CDR2 YYNGEE. CDR3 loop: CASSGASDTQYF. CDR3 nucleotides: TGTGCCAGCAGCGGGGCCAGCGATACGCAGTATTTT. The variable domain in full, with the rest retrieved from reference TRBV9 and TRBJ2-3, is DSGVTQTPKHLITATGQRVTLRCSPRSGDLSVYWYQQSLDQGLQFLIQYYNGEERAKGNILERFSAQQFPDLHSELNLSSLELGDSALYFCASSGASDTQYFGPGTRLTVL.

CDR3 sequence (DNA): TGTGCCAGCAGTTCTCCGGGACTAGCGGGATCCTACGAGCAGTACTTC. It specifies CASSSPGLAGSYEQYF. This chain links TRBV6-6 with TRBJ2-7; the match to TRBD2 covers 13 bases. The length of the CDR3 is 16 residues. Germline-derived CDR1 and CDR2 are MNHNY and SVGAGI (reference sequence). Trimming took 4 bases from V and 1 from J; bases not matched to a gene: 4.

This clone was seen a handful of times. J is TRBJ1-2 and V is TRBV28; the D gene is possibly TRBD1 (6 bases). The CDR3 runs 12 residues. Germline V CDR1 and CDR2: MDHEN, SYDVKM. The V gene lost 1 base and the J gene lost 12 bases, with 12 bases spanning the gap. In nucleotides, the CDR3 is TGTGCCAGCAGTTTATCCCACAGGGTACACACCTTC. It encodes CASSLSHRVHTF.

This clone was counted only a few times. V gene TRBV27 combines with J gene TRBJ1-2; 8 nucleotides match TRBD1. Germline V gene sequence: CDR1 MNHEY, CDR2 SMNVEV (reference sequence). V was clipped by 5 bases and J by 3 bases; unmatched bases: 5. The CDR3 sequence is 14 residues long. CDR3 loop: CASSQGAQHYGYTF. CDR3 sequence (DNA): TGTGCCAGCAGTCAGGGGGCGCAACACTATGGCTACACCTTC.

The V gene is TRBV3-1 (or the pseudogene TRBV3-2), the J gene TRBJ1-1; 10 bases match TRBD1. CDR1 and CDR2 from the germline V gene are LGHDT and YNNKEL (reference sequence). The CDR3 contains 15 residues. V gave up 3 bases and J gave up 6 bases; unmatched junction bases: 7. The CDR3 DNA is TGTGCCAGCAGCCAGGAACCGGGACAGGGGTCTGAAGCTTTCTTT. Translated, it gives CASSQEPGQGSEAFF.

This clone was seen a single time. The V gene is TRBV6-2 or TRBV6-3, the J gene TRBJ2-7, with 15 bases aligning to TRBD2. CDR1 MNHEY and CDR2 SVGEGT come from the germline V gene. J lost 2 bases, V lost 6 bases, and 5 bases had no gene match. CDR3 length equals 16 residues. CDR3 region: CASSEWTSGRAYEQYF. DNA of the CDR3: TGTGCCAGCAGCGAATGGACTAGCGGGAGGGCCTACGAGCAGTACTTC.

The chain is built from TRBV28 and TRBJ1-1, with D possibly being TRBD1 (6 bases). CDR1 and CDR2 from the germline V gene are MDHEN and SYDVKM. The CDR3 sequence is 14 residues long. The V gene lost 4 bases and the J gene lost 4 bases, with 13 bases spanning the gap. Here the CDR3 DNA reads TGTGCCAGCAGTTCCGGGCCCAGGGGCACTGAAGCTTTCTTT. This gives the protein CASSSGPRGTEAFF.

The chain joins TRBV29-1 to TRBJ2-2; a possible D gene is TRBD1 (6 bases). Trimming left V 7 bases short and J 0 bases short, with 12 bases between. Germline V gives CDR1 SQVTM, CDR2 ANQGSEA. The length of the CDR3 is 14 residues. CDR3 sequence: CSAGHRANTGELFF. The DNA of the CDR3 is TGCAGCGCCGGACACAGGGCGAACACCGGGGAGCTGTTTTTT.

This clone appeared a few times. V usage is TRBV28 and J usage is TRBJ1-1, with unresolved D. Germline assignment: CDR1 MDHEN and CDR2 SYDVKM. CDR3 length: 15 residues. V lost 2 bases, J lost 0 bases, and 10 bases lay in between. The CDR3 sequence is CASSLGGRMNTEAFF. The CDR3 DNA sequence: TGTGCCAGCAGTTTAGGAGGGCGGATGAACACTGAAGCTTTCTTT.

The chain uses TRBV5-5 and TRBJ1-6; 8 positions match TRBD1. CDR3 length equals 16 residues. The V gene's germline CDR1 is SGHKS and CDR2 YYEKEE (reference sequence). The V segment lost 0 bases and the J segment 6 bases; nucleotides outside the gene matches: 5. This CDR3 reads CASSLGTGNSNSPLHF. CDR3 sequence (DNA): TGTGCCAGCAGCTTGGGGACAGGGAACTCTAATTCACCCCTCCACTTT.

This clone was seen just once. The chain links TRBV28 to TRBJ2-7; 10 bases are shared with TRBD2. There are 15 residues in the CDR3. The trim removed 7 bases at V and 3 bases at J, leaving 9 bases unmatched. Germline loops: CDR1 MDHEN, CDR2 SYDVKM. The CDR3, as DNA: TGTGCCAGCATTTCGGCAGCGGGAGGGTACTACGAGCAGTACTTC. Its translation: CASISAAGGYYEQYF. Full variable domain (outside the CDR3, taken from reference TRBV28 and TRBJ2-7): DVKVTQSSRYLVKRTGEKVFLECVQDMDHENMFWYRQDPGLGLRLIYFSYDVKMKEKGDIPEGYSVSREKKERFSLILESASTNQTSMYLCASISAAGGYYEQYFGPGTRLTVT.

This chain links TRBV7-9 with TRBJ1-5, with 7 positions matching TRBD1. Per germline, CDR1 SEHNR and CDR2 FQNEAQ (reference sequence). The CDR3 spans 13 residues. Trimming removed 3 bases from V and 6 bases from J; junction bases left unmatched: 2. CDR3: CASSFEGAQPQHF. CDR3 in DNA: TGTGCCAGCAGCTTCGAGGGGGCTCAGCCCCAGCATTTT.

This clone was recorded once. The genes are TRBV7-2 and TRBJ2-1; TRBD1 might be the D (5 bases). The CDR3 loop spans 15 amino acids. CDR1 SGHTA and CDR2 FQGNSA come from the germline V gene. Trimming shortened V by 2 bases and J by 10 bases, and 18 bases separated the two germline ends. CDR3 nucleotides: TGTGCCAGCAGCTTAAAGGGGTCATCTGTACGCGAGCAGTTCTTC. This sequence encodes CASSLKGSSVREQFF.

The V gene is TRBV11-3, the J gene TRBJ2-2; 14 nucleotides agree with TRBD2. V lost 3 bases and J lost 4; bases outside the gene matches: 7. Germline V gene sequence: CDR1 SGHNT, CDR2 YENEEA. The CDR3 is 18 amino acids. The CDR3 sequence: CASSLGGLAGVSTGELFF. The DNA of the CDR3 is TGTGCCAGCAGCTTGGGGGGACTAGCGGGAGTTAGCACCGGGGAGCTGTTTTTT.